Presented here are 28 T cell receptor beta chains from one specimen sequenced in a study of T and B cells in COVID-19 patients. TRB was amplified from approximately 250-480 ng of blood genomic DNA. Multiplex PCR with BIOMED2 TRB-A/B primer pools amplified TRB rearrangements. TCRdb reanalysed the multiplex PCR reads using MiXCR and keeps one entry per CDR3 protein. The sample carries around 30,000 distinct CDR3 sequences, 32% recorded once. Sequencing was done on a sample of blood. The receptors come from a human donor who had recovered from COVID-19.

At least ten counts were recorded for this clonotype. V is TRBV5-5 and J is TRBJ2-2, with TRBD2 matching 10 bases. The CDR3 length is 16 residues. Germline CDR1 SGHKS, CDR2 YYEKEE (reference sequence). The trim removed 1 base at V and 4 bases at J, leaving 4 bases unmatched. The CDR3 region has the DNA TGTGCCAGCAGCTTGTCGGTAGCGGGAGGCACCGGGGAGCTGTTTTTT. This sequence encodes CASSLSVAGGTGELFF.

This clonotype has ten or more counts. The CDR3 DNA follows: TGTGCCAGCTCATTGCCCTACAGGGACAATGAGCAGTTCTTC. Its protein is CASSLPYRDNEQFF. This chain connects TRBV18 to TRBJ2-1; the D gene is possibly TRBD1 (6 bases). Looked up from germline, CDR1 is KGHSH and CDR2 is LQKENI. There are 14 residues in the CDR3. Between the trimmed V and J ends, which lost 5 bases and 5 bases, there was a span of 13 bases.

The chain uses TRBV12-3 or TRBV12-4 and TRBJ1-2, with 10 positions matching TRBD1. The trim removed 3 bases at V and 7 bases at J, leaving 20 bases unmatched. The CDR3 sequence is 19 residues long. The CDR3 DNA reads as TGTGCCAGCAGTTTGAGAATGACGGGACAGGGGTTTCGTGAGAGTGGCTACACCTTC. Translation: CASSLRMTGQGFRESGYTF.

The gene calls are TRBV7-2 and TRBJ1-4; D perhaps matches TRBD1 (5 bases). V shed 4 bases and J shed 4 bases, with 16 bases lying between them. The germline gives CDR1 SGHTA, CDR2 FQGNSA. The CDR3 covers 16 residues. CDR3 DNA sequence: TGTGCCAGCAGCTCAACCCTAGACAGTTATAATGAAAAACTGTTTTTT. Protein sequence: CASSSTLDSYNEKLFF.

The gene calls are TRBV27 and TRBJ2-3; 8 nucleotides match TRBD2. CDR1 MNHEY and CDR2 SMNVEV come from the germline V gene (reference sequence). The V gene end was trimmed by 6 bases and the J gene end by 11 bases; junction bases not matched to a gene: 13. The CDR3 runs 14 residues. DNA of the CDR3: TGTGCCAGCAGCGCGGGGGGCCCCGGGGGGAGGCAGTATTTT. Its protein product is CASSAGGPGGRQYF.

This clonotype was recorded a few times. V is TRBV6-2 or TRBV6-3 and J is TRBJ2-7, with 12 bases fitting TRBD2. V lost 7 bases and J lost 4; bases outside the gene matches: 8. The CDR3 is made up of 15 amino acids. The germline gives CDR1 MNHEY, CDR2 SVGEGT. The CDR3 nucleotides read TGTGCCAGCAAGCCGACTAGCGGGAGCAGTTACGAGCAGTACTTC. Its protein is CASKPTSGSSYEQYF.

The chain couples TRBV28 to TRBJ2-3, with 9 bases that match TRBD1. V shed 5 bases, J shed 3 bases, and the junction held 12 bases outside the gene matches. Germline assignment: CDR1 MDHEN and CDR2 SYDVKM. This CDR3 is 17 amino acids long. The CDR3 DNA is TGTGCCAGCAGTACATCGGGACAGGGCCTAAATACAGATACGCAGTATTTT. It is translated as CASSTSGQGLNTDTQYF.

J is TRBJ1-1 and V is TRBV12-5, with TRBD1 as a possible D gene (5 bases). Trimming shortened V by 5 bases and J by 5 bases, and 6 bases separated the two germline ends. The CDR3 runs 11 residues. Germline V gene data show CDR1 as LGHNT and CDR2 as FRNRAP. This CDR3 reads CASGRGTEAFF. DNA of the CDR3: TGTGCTAGTGGTCGGGGGACTGAAGCTTTCTTT. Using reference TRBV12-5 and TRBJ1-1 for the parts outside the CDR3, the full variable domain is DARVTQTPRHKVTEMGQEVTMRCQPILGHNTVFWYRQTMMQGLELLAYFRNRAPLDDSGMPKDRFSAEMPDATLATLKIQPSEPRDSAVYFCASGRGTEAFFGQGTRLTVV.

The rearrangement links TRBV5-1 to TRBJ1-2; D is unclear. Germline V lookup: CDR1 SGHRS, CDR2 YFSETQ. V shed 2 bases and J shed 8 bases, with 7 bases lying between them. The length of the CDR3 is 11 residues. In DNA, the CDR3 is TGCGCCAGCAGCTTCGAAGGAGGCTACACCTTC. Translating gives CASSFEGGYTF.

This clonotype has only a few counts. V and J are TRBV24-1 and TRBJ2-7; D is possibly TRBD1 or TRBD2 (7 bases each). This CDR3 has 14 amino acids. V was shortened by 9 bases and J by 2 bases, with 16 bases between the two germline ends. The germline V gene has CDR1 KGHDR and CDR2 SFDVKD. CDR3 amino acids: CATPGRGRPYEQYF. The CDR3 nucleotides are TGTGCCACCCCTGGGAGGGGGCGACCCTACGAGCAGTACTTC.

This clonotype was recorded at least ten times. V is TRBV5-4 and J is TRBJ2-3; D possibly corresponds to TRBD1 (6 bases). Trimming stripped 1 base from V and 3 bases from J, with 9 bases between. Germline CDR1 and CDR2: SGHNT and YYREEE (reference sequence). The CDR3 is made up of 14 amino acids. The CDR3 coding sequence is TGTGCCAGCAGCTTGTGGGGGCAGACAGATACGCAGTATTTT. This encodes CASSLWGQTDTQYF.

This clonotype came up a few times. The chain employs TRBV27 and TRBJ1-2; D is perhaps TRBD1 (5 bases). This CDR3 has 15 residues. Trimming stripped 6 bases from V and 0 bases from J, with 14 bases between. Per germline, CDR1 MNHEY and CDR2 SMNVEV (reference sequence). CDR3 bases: TGTGCCAGCAGGGTCACGTGGGGCCCTAACTATGGCTACACCTTC. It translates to CASRVTWGPNYGYTF.

The chain's CDR3 is CASSQDRVRTYEQYF. The CDR3 DNA reads as TGTGCCAGCAGCCAAGATCGGGTAAGGACCTACGAGCAGTACTTC. The chain has TRBV14 and TRBJ2-7; no definite D call. Germline CDR1 and CDR2: SGHDN and FVKESK. Between the trimmed V and J ends, which lost 0 bases and 2 bases, there was a span of 11 bases. CDR3 size: 15 residues. Full variable domain (missing parts from reference TRBV14 and TRBJ2-7): EAGVTQFPSHSVIEKGQTVTLRCDPISGHDNLYWYRRVMGKEIKFLLHFVKESKQDESGMPNNRFLAERTGGTYSTLKVQPAELEDSGVYFCASSQDRVRTYEQYFGPGTRLTVT.

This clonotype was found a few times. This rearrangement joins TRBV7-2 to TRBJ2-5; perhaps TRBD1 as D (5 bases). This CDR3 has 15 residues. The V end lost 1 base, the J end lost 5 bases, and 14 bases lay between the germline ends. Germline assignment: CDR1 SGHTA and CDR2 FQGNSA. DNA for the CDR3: TGTGCCAGCAGCTTAGAGATCAGGGTACCGGAGACCCAGTACTTC. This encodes CASSLEIRVPETQYF.

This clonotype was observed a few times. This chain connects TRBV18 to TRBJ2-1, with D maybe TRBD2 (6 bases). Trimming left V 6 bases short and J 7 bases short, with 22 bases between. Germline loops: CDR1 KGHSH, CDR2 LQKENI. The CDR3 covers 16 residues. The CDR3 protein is CASSPTGSLGGNEQFF. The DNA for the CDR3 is TGTGCCAGCTCCCCAACCGGGAGCCTGGGAGGAAATGAGCAGTTCTTC.

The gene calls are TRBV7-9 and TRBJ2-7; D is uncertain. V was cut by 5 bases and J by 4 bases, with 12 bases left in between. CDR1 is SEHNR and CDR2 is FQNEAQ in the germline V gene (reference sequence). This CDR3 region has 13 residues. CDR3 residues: CASSPSPGYEQYF. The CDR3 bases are TGTGCCAGCAGCCCTTCGCCGGGTTACGAGCAGTACTTC.

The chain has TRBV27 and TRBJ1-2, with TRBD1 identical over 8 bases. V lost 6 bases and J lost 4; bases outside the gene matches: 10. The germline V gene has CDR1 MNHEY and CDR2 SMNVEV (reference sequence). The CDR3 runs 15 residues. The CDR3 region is CASSTDRGRGYGYTF. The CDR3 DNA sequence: TGTGCCAGCAGCACCGACAGGGGCCGCGGCTATGGCTACACCTTC.

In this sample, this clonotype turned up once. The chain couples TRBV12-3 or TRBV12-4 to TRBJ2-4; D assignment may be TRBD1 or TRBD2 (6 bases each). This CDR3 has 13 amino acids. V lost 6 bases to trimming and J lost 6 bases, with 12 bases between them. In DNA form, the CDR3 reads TGTGCCAGCAGGGGGGCGGGAAGAAACATTCAGTACTTC. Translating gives CASRGAGRNIQYF.

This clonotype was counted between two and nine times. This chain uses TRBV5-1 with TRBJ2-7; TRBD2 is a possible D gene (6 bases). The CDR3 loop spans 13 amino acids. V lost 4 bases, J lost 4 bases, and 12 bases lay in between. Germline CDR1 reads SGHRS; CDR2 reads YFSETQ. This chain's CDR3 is CASSMGGTYEQYF. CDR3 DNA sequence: TGCGCCAGCAGCATGGGGGGTACGTACGAGCAGTACTTC.

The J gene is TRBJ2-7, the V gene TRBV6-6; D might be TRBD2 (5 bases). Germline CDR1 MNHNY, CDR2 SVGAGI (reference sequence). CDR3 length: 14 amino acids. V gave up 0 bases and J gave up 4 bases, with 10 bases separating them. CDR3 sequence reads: CASSYSDRTYEQYF. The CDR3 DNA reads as TGTGCCAGCAGTTACTCGGATCGGACTTACGAGCAGTACTTC.

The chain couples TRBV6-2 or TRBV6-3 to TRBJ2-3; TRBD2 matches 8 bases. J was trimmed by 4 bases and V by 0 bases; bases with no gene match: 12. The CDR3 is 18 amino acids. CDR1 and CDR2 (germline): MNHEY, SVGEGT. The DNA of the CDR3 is TGTGCCAGCAGTTACTCGAAAGCGGGGGTCCTGATCGCAGATACGCAGTATTTT. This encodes CASSYSKAGVLIADTQYF.

The CDR3, as DNA: TGTGCCAGCTCACCTTCACAGGGGAACTATGGCTACACCTTC. Translated: CASSPSQGNYGYTF. This sequence joins TRBV18 and TRBJ1-2; 7 bases are a match to TRBD1. Trimming at V came to 3 bases and at J to 2 bases, leaving 3 bases not matched to a gene. Germline V CDR1 and CDR2: KGHSH, LQKENI. The CDR3 extends over 14 amino acids.

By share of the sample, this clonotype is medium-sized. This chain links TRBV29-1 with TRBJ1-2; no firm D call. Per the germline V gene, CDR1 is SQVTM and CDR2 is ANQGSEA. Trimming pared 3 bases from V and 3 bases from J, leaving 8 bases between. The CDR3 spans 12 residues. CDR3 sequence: CSVEGNDYGYTF. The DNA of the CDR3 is TGCAGCGTTGAGGGAAATGACTATGGCTACACCTTC.

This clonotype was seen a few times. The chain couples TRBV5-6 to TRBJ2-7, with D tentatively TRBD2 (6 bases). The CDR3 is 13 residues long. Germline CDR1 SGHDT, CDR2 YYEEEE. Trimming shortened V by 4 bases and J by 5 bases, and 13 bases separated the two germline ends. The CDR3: CASSPGVGDEQYF. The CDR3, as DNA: TGTGCCAGCAGCCCGGGGGTTGGAGACGAGCAGTACTTC.

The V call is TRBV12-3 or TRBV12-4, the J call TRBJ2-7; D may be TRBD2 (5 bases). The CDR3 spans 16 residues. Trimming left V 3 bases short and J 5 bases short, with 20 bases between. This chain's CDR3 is CASSLDSVGGSDEQYF. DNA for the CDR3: TGTGCCAGCAGTTTGGACTCGGTTGGCGGTTCTGACGAGCAGTACTTC.

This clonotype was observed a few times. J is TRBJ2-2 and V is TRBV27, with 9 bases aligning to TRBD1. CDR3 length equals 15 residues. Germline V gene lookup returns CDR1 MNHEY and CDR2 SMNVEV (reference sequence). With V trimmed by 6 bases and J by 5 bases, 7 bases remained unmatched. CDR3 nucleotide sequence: TGTGCCAGCAGGCCGGGACAGGGTTTAACCGGGGAGCTGTTTTTT. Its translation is CASRPGQGLTGELFF.

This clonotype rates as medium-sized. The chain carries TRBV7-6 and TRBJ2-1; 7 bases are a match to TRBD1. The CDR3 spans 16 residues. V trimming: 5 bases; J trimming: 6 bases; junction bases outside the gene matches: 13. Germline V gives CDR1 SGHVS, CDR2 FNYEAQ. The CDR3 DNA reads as TGTGCCAGCAGCAGAGCGACAGGGCGATTTCGCAATGAGCAGTTCTTC. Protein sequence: CASSRATGRFRNEQFF.

The CDR3 sequence: CASSLRTLNEQFF. CDR3 nucleotides: TGTGCCAGCAGCTTACGGACGCTGAATGAGCAGTTCTTC. The chain carries TRBV7-9 and TRBJ2-1, with unresolved D. The ends were cut back, 2 bases at V and 7 bases at J, with 9 bases in the middle. From germline, CDR1 is SEHNR and CDR2 FQNEAQ (reference sequence). The CDR3 length is 13 residues.